This T cell receptor (beta chain) is drawn from a study of tumor and adjacent non-tumor tissue in lung cancer. Overall study: Stage I to III disease affected ten to eleven men and roughly 5 women aged 31 to 76.

TCRbeta libraries were built with three rounds of nested PCR, modified from ARM-PCR. TCRdb used MiXCR to reprocess the multiplex PCR reads, holding one entry per CDR3 protein. This sample carries under 250,000 distinct CDR3 sequences, about two thirds of them seen once, and the ten largest clones take approximately 25%. This CDR3 spans 12 amino acids. V was pared by 7 bases and J by 8 bases, with 14 bases between. Germline assignment: CDR1 DFQATT and CDR2 SNEGSKA (reference sequence). RNA was extracted from bulk tissue without any cell sorting. Chemotherapy-naive patients with new lung cancer underwent thoracic surgery in China, August–November 2014. Concerning this clonotype: This may be a read error, as it is one base from a much larger clone.

The sequence derives from a man aged 55-75 years with non-small cell lung cancer. The sample was lung tumor tissue. V is TRBV20-1 and J is TRBJ2-2; D is possibly TRBD1 (6 bases). In DNA, the CDR3 is TGCAGTGGGAAGGCAGGGGCAGGGGAGCTGTTTTTT. Protein product: CSGKAGAGELFF.